This T cell receptor (beta chain) was identified during a study of blood T cells in healthy people across ages. As regards this clonotype: Its antigen is unknown.

The donors, all healthy, were Caucasians living in Russia, aged roughly 6 to 100. CDR3 size: 15 residues. The germline V gene encodes CDR1 MNHNY and CDR2 SVGAGI (reference sequence). Trimming took 2 bases from V and 8 from J, leaving 18 bases between them. General study points: It was held that diversity estimates obtained from one million T cells represented underestimates. Strong correlation existed between TCR beta diversity and naive T cell percentage.

Using a J-beta primer mix together with a sample-barcoded 5' primer, a second PCR was run for roughly 7 to 12 cycles. A minimum of 2.5 million CDR3-containing paired-end reads was obtained for each sample. TCRdb ran MiXCR on the 5' RACE reads and lists one entry per CDR3 protein. This table has 800,000 or so distinct CDR3 sequences, 55% to 65% appearing once. The specimen was blood. The TCR sequence derives from a man aged 30-40 years in good health. The J gene is TRBJ1-2, the V gene TRBV6-6; weak D call: TRBD1 (5 bases). The CDR3 DNA is TGTGCCAGCAGTTACGACTCTGCAGGGCCGGGGGGCTACACCTTC. This codes for CASSYDSAGPGGYTF.